Presented here are 29 T cell receptor beta chains from one specimen sequenced in a study of T cell responses to AZD1222 COVID-19 vaccine. Here immunoSEQ multiplex PCR was the method, and the copy in TCRdb shows in-frame clones only, minus some. The repertoire holds 150,000 to 200,000 clones, with about 91% as singletons. This specimen consisted of peripheral blood, obtained 28 days after the second AZD1222 dose. Receptors originate from an adult who received the AZD1222 COVID-19 vaccine.

V usage is TRBV24-1 and J usage is TRBJ2-1; 8 bases fit TRBD2. V lost 1 base and J lost 0; bases outside the gene matches: 7. The CDR3 is made up of 18 amino acids. Looked up from germline, CDR1 is KGHDR and CDR2 is SFDVKD. The CDR3 reads CATSDFTSGSSSYNEQFF. The CDR3 DNA reads TGTGCCACCAGTGATTTTACTAGCGGCTCGAGCTCCTACAATGAGCAGTTCTTC.

This sequence joins TRBV19 and TRBJ2-3; D uncertain. V was shortened by 3 bases and J by 0 bases, with 4 bases between the two germline ends. This CDR3 region has 13 residues. CDR1 LNHDA and CDR2 SQIVND come from the germline V gene (reference sequence). The CDR3 DNA is TGTGCCAGTAGTATGGCTAGCACAGATACGCAGTATTTT. It is translated as CASSMASTDTQYF.

This sequence joins TRBV6-6 and TRBJ2-7; maybe TRBD1 (6 bases). Germline CDR1 MNHNY, CDR2 SVGAGI (reference sequence). Trimming took off 2 bases at V and 0 bases at J, with 11 bases between the two ends. The CDR3 totals 15 residues. The CDR3 nucleotides read TGTGCCAGCAGTTACATAGAACAGGGCTCCTACGAGCAGTACTTC. This encodes CASSYIEQGSYEQYF.

The V call is TRBV2, the J call TRBJ1-5; 8 bases agree with TRBD1. CDR1 SNHLY and CDR2 FYNNEI come from the germline V gene. This CDR3 is 15 amino acids long. Trimming cost V 1 base and J 6 bases; bases outside gene matches: 5. CDR3 sequence reads: CASSEGQGASQPQHF. The DNA for the CDR3 is TGTGCCAGCAGTGAAGGGCAGGGGGCTAGTCAGCCCCAGCATTTT.

V gene TRBV4-2 combines with J gene TRBJ2-7; D not certain. This CDR3 spans 13 amino acids. V gave up 4 bases and J gave up 3 bases, with 10 bases separating them. Germline V lookup: CDR1 LGHNA, CDR2 YNFKEQ. The CDR3: CASSPNGHYEQYF. CDR3 coding DNA: TGTGCCAGCAGCCCGAATGGGCACTACGAGCAGTACTTC.

The V and J genes are TRBV7-9 and TRBJ2-7; the D gene is possibly TRBD2 (5 bases). CDR1 and CDR2 from the germline V gene are SEHNR and FQNEAQ (reference sequence). The CDR3 contains 15 residues. The V and J ends lost 3 bases and 5 bases respectively, with 17 bases between them. CDR3 sequence reads: CASSFPGLLGDEQYF. DNA of the CDR3: TGTGCCAGCAGCTTTCCGGGTCTCCTCGGGGACGAGCAGTACTTC.

The V call is TRBV5-1, the J call TRBJ2-4; TRBD2 matches 8 bases. The CDR3 extends over 13 amino acids. The germline gives CDR1 SGHRS, CDR2 YFSETQ. V lost 6 bases to trimming and J lost 8 bases; unmatched junction nucleotides: 7. The CDR3 nucleotides are TGCGCCAGCACTACCCCCGGGGGGGACATTCAGTACTTC. This translates into CASTTPGGDIQYF.

The chain joins TRBV27 to TRBJ2-5, with TRBD1 identical over 8 bases. Per the germline V gene, CDR1 is MNHEY and CDR2 is SMNVEV (reference sequence). After removal of 5 bases from V and 2 bases from J, the junction contained 10 bases not matched to a gene. This CDR3 region has 16 residues. CDR3 bases: TGTGCCAGCAGTCGCAAGCTCAGGGGGCTACAAGAGACCCAGTACTTC. Encoded protein: CASSRKLRGLQETQYF.

This clone was recorded at least ten times. The chain is built from TRBV6-2 or TRBV6-3 and TRBJ2-6; the match to TRBD2 covers 12 bases. With 2 bases clipped from V and 0 bases from J, the junction kept 5 bases outside the gene matches. Germline CDR1 MNHEY, CDR2 SVGEGT. CDR3 length: 19 amino acids. The CDR3 DNA follows: TGTGCCAGCAGTTACGCGACTAGCGGGAGTTCCTCTGGGGCCAACGTCCTGACTTTC. Translating gives CASSYATSGSSSGANVLTF.

This sequence joins TRBV2 and TRBJ1-1; no firm D call. Trimming took off 1 base at V and 1 base at J, with 10 bases between the two ends. This CDR3 is built from 15 residues. Per the germline V gene, CDR1 is SNHLY and CDR2 is FYNNEI. CDR3 sequence: CASSEGGRPNTEAFF. In DNA, the CDR3 is TGTGCCAGCAGTGAAGGAGGCAGACCGAACACTGAAGCTTTCTTT.

The chain combines TRBV2 with TRBJ2-3; D is ambiguous. The germline gives CDR1 SNHLY, CDR2 FYNNEI. V lost 2 bases and J lost 6, with 9 bases in between. This CDR3 region has 13 residues. The CDR3: CASSENSQDTQYF. CDR3 nucleotide sequence: TGTGCCAGCAGTGAAAACTCGCAGGATACGCAGTATTTT. Supplemented by reference TRBV2 and TRBJ2-3, the full variable domain reads EPEVTQTPSHQVTQMGQEVILRCVPISNHLYFYWYRQILGQKVEFLVSFYNNEISEKSEIFDDQFSVERPDGSNFTLKIRSTKLEDSAMYFCASSENSQDTQYFGPGTRLTVL.

The gene calls are TRBV29-1 and TRBJ2-7, with D possibly matching TRBD2 (5 bases). Trimming took off 2 bases at V and 2 bases at J, with 10 bases between the two ends. The CDR3 runs 13 residues. The germline CDR1 and CDR2 sequences are SQVTM and ANQGSEA. The CDR3 is CSVEPGLAYEQYF. The CDR3 DNA reads TGCAGCGTTGAACCAGGACTGGCCTACGAGCAGTACTTC.

The rearrangement uses TRBV6-2 or TRBV6-3 and TRBJ1-6, with D possibly being TRBD1 (5 bases). The V end was cut by 2 bases, the J end by 10 bases, with 15 bases between. Per the germline V gene, CDR1 is MNHEY and CDR2 is SVGEGT. The CDR3 covers 15 residues. The CDR3 region is CASSYTDSLKSPLHF. In DNA, the CDR3 is TGTGCCAGCAGTTACACCGACAGTTTGAAATCACCCCTCCACTTT.

The chain employs TRBV4-2 and TRBJ1-1; TRBD1 matches 8 bases. Germline V gives CDR1 LGHNA, CDR2 YNFKEQ. The ends lost 4 bases at V and 0 bases at J; junction bases unmatched: 13. The CDR3 has 18 amino acids. As DNA, the CDR3 is TGTGCCAGCAGCCTACCGACAGGGGTCCTCCGACTGAACACTGAAGCTTTCTTT. Translation gives CASSLPTGVLRLNTEAFF.

The chain recombines TRBV4-1 with TRBJ1-4; a possible D gene is TRBD1 (6 bases). CDR1 is MGHRA, CDR2 YSYEKL, per germline. Trimming left V 1 base short and J 7 bases short, with 16 bases between. This CDR3 comprises 16 residues. The chain's CDR3 is CASSQGVGGRGEKLFF. CDR3 coding DNA: TGCGCCAGCAGCCAAGGGGTAGGGGGTCGGGGTGAAAAACTGTTTTTT.

CDR3 protein: CASSLGTGGAGTEAFF. The CDR3, as DNA: TGTGCCAGCAGCTTGGGGACAGGGGGCGCCGGCACTGAAGCTTTCTTT. The gene calls are TRBV5-4 and TRBJ1-1, with TRBD1 matching 11 bases. Germline trimming cut 0 bases from V and 4 bases from J; bases unmatched to any gene: 5. The length of the CDR3 is 16 residues. The germline V gene encodes CDR1 SGHNT and CDR2 YYREEE (reference sequence).

The V gene is TRBV29-1, the J gene TRBJ2-7, with TRBD1 identical over 11 bases. This CDR3 is 14 amino acids long. The trim removed 5 bases at V and 2 bases at J, leaving 5 bases unmatched. CDR1 and CDR2 from the germline V gene are SQVTM and ANQGSEA. DNA for the CDR3: TGCAGCGTTACGGGACAGGGGGTAACCTACGAGCAGTACTTC. This gives the protein CSVTGQGVTYEQYF.

This clone came up a few times. CDR3 nucleotide sequence: TGTGCCAGCTCGGGTATGGGGACCCTGACCTACGAGCAGTACTTC. Encoded protein: CASSGMGTLTYEQYF. J is TRBJ2-7 and V is TRBV6-6, with D perhaps matching TRBD1 or TRBD2 (5 bases each). CDR1 is MNHNY, CDR2 SVGAGI, per germline (reference sequence). V was trimmed by 8 bases and J by 2 bases, leaving 19 bases between them. The CDR3 loop spans 15 amino acids.

The J gene is TRBJ2-7, the V gene TRBV12-3 or TRBV12-4, with unresolved D. The V end lost 10 bases, the J end lost 0 bases, and 10 bases lay between the germline ends. The CDR3 totals 12 residues. The chain's CDR3 is CATRGNSYEQYF. In DNA form, the CDR3 reads TGTGCCACCAGAGGTAACTCCTACGAGCAGTACTTC.

The chain joins TRBV5-1 to TRBJ1-1; 8 bases line up with TRBD1. This CDR3 spans 14 amino acids. Germline values: CDR1 SGHRS, CDR2 YFSETQ. The V gene end was trimmed by 5 bases and the J gene end by 8 bases; junction bases not matched to a gene: 11. CDR3 bases: TGCGCCAGCAGATCAACGACAGGGGCGCCGGAAGCTTTCTTT. As protein: CASRSTTGAPEAFF.

The rearrangement joins TRBV27 to TRBJ2-7; D is uncertain. This CDR3 contains 13 residues. The V end was cut by 5 bases, the J end by 0 bases, with 8 bases between. Germline V CDR1 and CDR2: MNHEY, SMNVEV (reference sequence). Here the CDR3 DNA reads TGTGCCAGCAGTCCAAGTAGCTCCTACGAGCAGTACTTC. Its translation: CASSPSSSYEQYF.

The chain joins TRBV19 to TRBJ2-1, with 10 bases lining up with TRBD2. With V trimmed by 6 bases and J by 4 bases, 9 bases remained unmatched. Germline V gives CDR1 LNHDA, CDR2 SQIVND (reference sequence). The CDR3 is made up of 16 amino acids. The CDR3 coding sequence is TGTGCCAGTAGCCCTATACTAGCGGGGTTATACAATGAGCAGTTCTTC. Its translation is CASSPILAGLYNEQFF.

The chain joins TRBV28 to TRBJ2-2; the D gene is possibly TRBD1 (5 bases). The germline CDR1 and CDR2 sequences are MDHEN and SYDVKM. The CDR3 is made up of 15 amino acids. V lost 4 bases, J lost 1 base, and 10 bases lay in between. In DNA, the CDR3 is TGTGCCAGCAGTTCAGTGACAGTGAACACCGGGGAGCTGTTTTTT. Translating it yields CASSSVTVNTGELFF.

V is TRBV12-3 or TRBV12-4 and J is TRBJ2-2, with 7 bases aligning to TRBD2. Trimming at V came to 7 bases and at J to 4 bases, leaving 3 bases not matched to a gene. The CDR3 runs to 13 residues. The CDR3 region has the DNA TGTGCCAGCACTGGGGGGGGCACCGGGGAGCTGTTTTTT. Amino acid sequence: CASTGGGTGELFF.

The chain recombines TRBV30 with TRBJ2-1; maybe TRBD2 (5 bases). CDR3 length: 17 amino acids. V shed 0 bases and J shed 2 bases, with 17 bases lying between them. Germline V CDR1 and CDR2: GTSNPN, SVGIG (reference sequence). The DNA of the CDR3 is TGTGCCTGGAGTGTACTCCAGGTCCTGGAGGCCTACAATGAGCAGTTCTTC. Translating it yields CAWSVLQVLEAYNEQFF. The full variable domain, in which reference TRBV30 and TRBJ2-1 provide the parts outside the CDR3, is SQTIHQWPATLVQPVGSPLSLECTVEGTSNPNLYWYRQAAGRGLQLLFYSVGIGQISSEVPQNLSASRPQDRQFILSSKKLLLSDSGFYLCAWSVLQVLEAYNEQFFGPGTRLTVL.

In nucleotides, the CDR3 is TGTGCCAGCACTCAGGGTGGGAATGAAAAACTGTTTTTT. Translation gives CASTQGGNEKLFF. V gene TRBV6-5 combines with J gene TRBJ1-4; D perhaps matches TRBD1 (5 bases). The germline V gene has CDR1 MNHEY and CDR2 SVGAGI. The CDR3 totals 13 residues. Trimming took off 7 bases at V and 5 bases at J, with 11 bases between the two ends.

The chain recombines TRBV9 with TRBJ2-4, with D tentatively TRBD1 (6 bases). Deletions cut 0 bases from V and 4 bases from J, with 14 bases between. The CDR3 runs 16 residues. Germline V gene data show CDR1 as SGDLS and CDR2 as YYNGEE. This chain's CDR3 is CASSVGGDGQKNIQYF. For the CDR3, the DNA is TGTGCCAGCAGCGTAGGAGGGGACGGACAGAAAAACATTCAGTACTTC.

The gene calls are TRBV30 and TRBJ1-1; TRBD1 might be the D (5 bases). Trimming pared 2 bases from V and 11 bases from J, leaving 15 bases between. This CDR3 is 12 amino acids long. Per the germline V gene, CDR1 is GTSNPN and CDR2 is SVGIG (reference sequence). CDR3 region: CAWSLDSLRAFF. The CDR3 DNA reads TGTGCCTGGAGTCTAGACAGTTTGCGGGCTTTCTTT.

V gene TRBV7-2 combines with J gene TRBJ2-1; TRBD2 agrees at 12 bases. The germline V gene encodes CDR1 SGHTA and CDR2 FQGNSA. The V and J ends lost 1 base and 11 bases, in that order; junction bases with no gene match: 6. The CDR3 totals 15 residues. CDR3 sequence (DNA): TGTGCCAGCAGCTTAGGGACTAGCGGGATTAGGAAGCAGTTCTTC. It is translated as CASSLGTSGIRKQFF.